The 8 T cell receptor beta chains given below trace back to one sample, sequenced in a study of blood T cell repertoires in COVID-19 (dated by TCRdb to 2018 to 2020). Libraries were constructed by the immunoSEQ multiplex PCR assay. TCRdb obtained this table from immuneACCESS and retained in-frame rearrangements with V and J assigned. These tables miss some clones; where compared with another copy, unresolved V genes account for less than half of the shortfall, and the remainder is unexplained. This sample lists 45,000 to 50,000 clones; 83% were detected once. The ten largest make up less than 9.5% of the sample. The sample was peripheral blood. These receptors all stem from a man at least 80 years old in a cohort sampled during active COVID-19.

The chain links TRBV4-3 to TRBJ2-7; 9 nucleotides line up with TRBD2. The germline V gene encodes CDR1 LGHNA and CDR2 YSLEER. With 4 bases clipped from V and 2 bases from J, the junction kept 3 bases outside the gene matches. The CDR3 runs to 14 residues. The CDR3 DNA sequence: TGCGCCAGCAGCCGGACTAGCGCGGCCTACGAGCAGTACTTC. It codes for CASSRTSAAYEQYF.

The chain is built from TRBV7-9 and TRBJ2-3; 13 bases align to TRBD2. CDR3 length: 16 amino acids. V was clipped by 5 bases and J by 5 bases; unmatched bases: 7. The germline gives CDR1 SEHNR, CDR2 FQNEAQ (reference sequence). The CDR3 DNA is TGTGCCAGCAGCCTGGGACTAGCGGGGATTCAAGATACGCAGTATTTT. Residues: CASSLGLAGIQDTQYF.

A single count supports this clone. V and J are TRBV5-1 and TRBJ2-1, with 9 bases matching TRBD2. CDR3 length equals 16 residues. V lost 3 bases and J lost 3; bases outside the gene matches: 7. Germline V CDR1 and CDR2: SGHRS, YFSETQ. CDR3 coding DNA: TGCGCCAGCAGCTCCCTGGCGGGGGGGCACTACAATGAGCAGTTCTTC. Its translation: CASSSLAGGHYNEQFF.

The chain joins TRBV6-5 to TRBJ1-2; the match to TRBD1 covers 8 bases. The CDR3 has 15 amino acids. Germline V lookup: CDR1 MNHEY, CDR2 SVGAGI. After removal of 5 bases from V and 4 bases from J, the junction contained 9 bases not matched to a gene. The CDR3 DNA reads as TGTGCCAGCAGTCCGGACAGGGAGAAAACCTATGGCTACACCTTC. Translating gives CASSPDREKTYGYTF.

This chain links TRBV3-1 (or the pseudogene TRBV3-2) with TRBJ2-7; the D is unclear. This CDR3 comprises 11 residues. Looked up from germline, CDR1 is LGHDT and CDR2 is YNNKEL (reference sequence). V lost 5 bases to trimming and J lost 9 bases, with 11 bases between them. The CDR3 DNA sequence: TGTGCCAGCAGCTCTACAGCCGGGCAGTACTTC. It translates to CASSSTAGQYF.

This rearrangement joins TRBV18 to TRBJ2-5, with D possibly being TRBD1 (6 bases). The CDR3 length is 16 residues. CDR1 and CDR2 (germline): KGHSH, LQKENI. Trimming pared 3 bases from V and 1 base from J, leaving 15 bases between. The CDR3 DNA reads as TGTGCCAGCTCACCCCTCGGCACAGGGTCCCAAGAGACCCAGTACTTC. This encodes CASSPLGTGSQETQYF.

The J gene is TRBJ1-2, the V gene TRBV28; TRBD1 aligns across 8 bases. Germline V gene data show CDR1 as MDHEN and CDR2 as SYDVKM. This CDR3 has 15 residues. V shed 4 bases, J shed 7 bases, and the junction held 11 bases outside the gene matches. This CDR3 is CASSSPSPGGFGYTF. CDR3 in DNA: TGTGCCAGCAGTTCCCCTTCGCCAGGGGGCTTTGGCTACACCTTC.

The chain couples TRBV7-9 to TRBJ2-3; TRBD1 matches at 9 bases. Germline loops: CDR1 SEHNR, CDR2 FQNEAQ (reference sequence). Unmatched junction bases numbered 20, after V lost 5 bases and J lost 5 bases. This CDR3 is built from 19 residues. The CDR3 region has the DNA TGTGCCAGCAGCCGTCCGGGAAGGGGACAGGGAGCCAGTTTAGATACGCAGTATTTT. Amino acid sequence: CASSRPGRGQGASLDTQYF.